This TCR beta chain was sequenced during a study of blood T cells in healthy people across ages. It was with a sample-barcoded 5' primer and a J-beta primer mix that a second PCR of roughly 7 to 11 cycles was run. Each CDR3 protein is one row after TCRdb ran MiXCR on the 5' RACE reads. Seen here are roughly 680,000 distinct CDR3 sequences, about 50% observed once, and the top ten hold about 13%. Trimming removed 5 bases at V and 0 bases at J, with 10 bases between. The CDR3 totals 15 residues. Per germline, CDR1 SGHTA and CDR2 FQGTGA. This clonotype was observed a few times. The sequenced sample was blood. The rearrangement uses TRBV7-3 and TRBJ2-2; D perhaps matches TRBD2 (6 bases). The clonotype was recovered from a woman older than 75 in good health. The CDR3 bases are TGTGCCAGCAGCCGGGGACTCTCGAACACCGGGGAGCTGTTTTTT. Encoded protein: CASSRGLSNTGELFF.